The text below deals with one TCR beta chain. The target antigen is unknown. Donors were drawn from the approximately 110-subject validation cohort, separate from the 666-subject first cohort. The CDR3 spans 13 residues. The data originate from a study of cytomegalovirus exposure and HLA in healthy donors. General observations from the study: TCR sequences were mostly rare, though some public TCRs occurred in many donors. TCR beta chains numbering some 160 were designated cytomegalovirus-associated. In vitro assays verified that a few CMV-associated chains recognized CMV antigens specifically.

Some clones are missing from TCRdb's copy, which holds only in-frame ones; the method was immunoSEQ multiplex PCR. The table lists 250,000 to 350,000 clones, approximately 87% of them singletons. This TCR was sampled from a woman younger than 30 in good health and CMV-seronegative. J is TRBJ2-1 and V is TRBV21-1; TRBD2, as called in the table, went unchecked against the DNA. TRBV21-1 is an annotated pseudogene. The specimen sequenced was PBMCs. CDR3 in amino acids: CASSRTSGNEQFF. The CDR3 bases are TGTGCCAGCAGCAGGACTAGCGGGAATGAGCAGTTCTTC.